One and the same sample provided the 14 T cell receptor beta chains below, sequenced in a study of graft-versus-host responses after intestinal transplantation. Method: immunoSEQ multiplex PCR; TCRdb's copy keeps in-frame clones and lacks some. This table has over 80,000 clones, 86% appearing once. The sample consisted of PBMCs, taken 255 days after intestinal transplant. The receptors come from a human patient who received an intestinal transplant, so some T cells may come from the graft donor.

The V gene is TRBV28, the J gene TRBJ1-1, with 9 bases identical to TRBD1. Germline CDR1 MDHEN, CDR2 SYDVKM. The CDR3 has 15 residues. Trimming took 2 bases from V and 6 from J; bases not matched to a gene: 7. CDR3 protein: CASSLGTGQRAEAFF. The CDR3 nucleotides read TGTGCCAGCAGTTTAGGGACAGGGCAACGCGCTGAAGCTTTCTTT.

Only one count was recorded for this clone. In DNA form, the CDR3 reads TGTGCCAGCAGCTTTTCCCTGGCGCAGGGGGCGGTTGCCCAGCATTTT. Its translation is CASSFSLAQGAVAQHF. This chain joins TRBV5-8 and TRBJ1-5, with TRBD1 identical over 8 bases. V lost 2 bases to trimming and J lost 11 bases; unmatched junction nucleotides: 15. Per the germline V gene, CDR1 is SGHTS and CDR2 is YDEGEE. The CDR3 extends over 16 amino acids.

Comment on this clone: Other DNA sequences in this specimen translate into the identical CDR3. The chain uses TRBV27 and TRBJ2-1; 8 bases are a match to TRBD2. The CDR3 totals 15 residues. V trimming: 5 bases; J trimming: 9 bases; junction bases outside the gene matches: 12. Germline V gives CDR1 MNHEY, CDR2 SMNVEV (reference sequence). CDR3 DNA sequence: TGTGCCAGCAGTGTTAGGACTAGCCCCAATCCTGAGCAGTTCTTC. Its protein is CASSVRTSPNPEQFF.

The CDR3 loop is CASSQDRELAGGNEQFF. Here the CDR3 DNA reads TGTGCCAGCAGCCAAGATCGGGAGCTAGCGGGGGGCAATGAGCAGTTCTTC. The V call is TRBV14, the J call TRBJ2-1, with TRBD2 matching 11 bases. CDR1 SGHDN and CDR2 FVKESK come from the germline V gene. The CDR3 is made up of 17 amino acids. V shed 0 bases, J shed 6 bases, and the junction held 7 bases outside the gene matches.

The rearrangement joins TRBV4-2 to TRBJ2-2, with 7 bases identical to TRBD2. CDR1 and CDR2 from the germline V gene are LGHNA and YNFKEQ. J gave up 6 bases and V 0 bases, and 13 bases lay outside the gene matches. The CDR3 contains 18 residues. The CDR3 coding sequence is TGTGCCAGCAGCCAAGATCCCCCGCAGGGAGGGTTCGCCGGGGAGCTGTTTTTT. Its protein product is CASSQDPPQGGFAGELFF.

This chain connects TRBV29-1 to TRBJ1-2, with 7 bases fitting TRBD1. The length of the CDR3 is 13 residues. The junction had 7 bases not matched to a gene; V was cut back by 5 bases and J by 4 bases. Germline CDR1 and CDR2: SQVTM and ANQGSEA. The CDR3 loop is CSVRQGGTYGYTF. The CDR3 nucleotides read TGCAGCGTTCGACAGGGAGGAACCTATGGCTACACCTTC. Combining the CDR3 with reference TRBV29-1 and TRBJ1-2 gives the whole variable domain SAVISQKPSRDICQRGTSLTIQCQVDSQVTMMFWYRQQPGQSLTLIATANQGSEATYESGFVIDKFPISRPNLTFSTLTVSNMSPEDSSIYLCSVRQGGTYGYTFGSGTRLTVV.

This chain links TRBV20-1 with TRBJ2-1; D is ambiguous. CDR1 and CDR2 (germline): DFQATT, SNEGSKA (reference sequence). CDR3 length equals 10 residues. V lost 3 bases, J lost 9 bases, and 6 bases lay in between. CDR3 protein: CSASVLEQFF. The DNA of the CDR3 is TGCAGTGCTAGCGTACTTGAGCAGTTCTTC.

The CDR3 spells CSVDGGRFGKTQYF. CDR3 bases: TGCAGCGTTGACGGGGGGCGCTTTGGGAAGACCCAGTACTTC. The chain links TRBV29-1 to TRBJ2-5; the D gene is possibly TRBD2 (7 bases). The CDR3 is 14 amino acids. The V end was cut by 3 bases, the J end by 6 bases, with 17 bases between. Germline CDR1 reads SQVTM; CDR2 reads ANQGSEA.

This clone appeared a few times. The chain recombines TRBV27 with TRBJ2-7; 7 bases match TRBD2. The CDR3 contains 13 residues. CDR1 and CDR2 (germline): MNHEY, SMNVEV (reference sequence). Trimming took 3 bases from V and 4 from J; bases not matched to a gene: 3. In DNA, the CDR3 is TGTGCCAGCAGTTTTTCCGGGGGGTACGAGCAGTACTTC. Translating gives CASSFSGGYEQYF.

The CDR3 DNA follows: TGTGCCAGCAGTTTAAGGGGAGAGACCCAGTACTTC. Its translation: CASSLRGETQYF. The chain couples TRBV28 to TRBJ2-5, with a tentative D call TRBD1 (5 bases). The CDR3 has 12 amino acids. CDR1 is MDHEN and CDR2 is SYDVKM in the germline V gene. Trimming removed 2 bases at V and 4 bases at J, with 5 bases between. The full variable domain, completed using reference TRBV28 and TRBJ2-5, is DVKVTQSSRYLVKRTGEKVFLECVQDMDHENMFWYRQDPGLGLRLIYFSYDVKMKEKGDIPEGYSVSREKKERFSLILESASTNQTSMYLCASSLRGETQYFGPGTRLLVL.

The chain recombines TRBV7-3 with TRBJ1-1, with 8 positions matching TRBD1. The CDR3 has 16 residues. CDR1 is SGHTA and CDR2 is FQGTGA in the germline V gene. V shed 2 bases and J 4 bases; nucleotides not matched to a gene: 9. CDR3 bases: TGTGCCAGCAGCTTAGGCAGGGGGCTAGGACGCACTGAAGCTTTCTTT. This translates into CASSLGRGLGRTEAFF.

Here the CDR3 reads CASSFASEAGELFF. The CDR3 nucleotides read TGTGCCAGCAGTTTCGCCTCTGAAGCCGGGGAGCTGTTTTTT. The rearrangement joins TRBV28 to TRBJ2-2, with no clear D. There are 14 residues in the CDR3. Trimming took off 3 bases at V and 6 bases at J, with 11 bases between the two ends. The V gene's germline CDR1 is MDHEN and CDR2 SYDVKM. Drawing the rest from reference TRBV28 and TRBJ2-2, the complete variable domain is DVKVTQSSRYLVKRTGEKVFLECVQDMDHENMFWYRQDPGLGLRLIYFSYDVKMKEKGDIPEGYSVSREKKERFSLILESASTNQTSMYLCASSFASEAGELFFGEGSRLTVL.

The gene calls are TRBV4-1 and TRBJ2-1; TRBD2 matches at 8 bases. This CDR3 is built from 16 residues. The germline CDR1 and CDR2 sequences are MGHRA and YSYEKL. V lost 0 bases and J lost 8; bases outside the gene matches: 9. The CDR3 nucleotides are TGCGCCAGCAGCCAAGATCCGAGCGGGGGTGGCGATGAGCAGTTCTTC. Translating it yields CASSQDPSGGGDEQFF.

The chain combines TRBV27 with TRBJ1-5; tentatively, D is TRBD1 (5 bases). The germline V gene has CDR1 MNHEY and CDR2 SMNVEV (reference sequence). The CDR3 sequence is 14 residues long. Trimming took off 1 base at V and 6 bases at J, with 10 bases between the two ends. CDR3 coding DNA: TGTGCCAGCAGTTTATTGGGGGATGGTCAGCCCCAGCATTTT. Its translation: CASSLLGDGQPQHF.